The clone carrying this T cell receptor beta chain was detected only a few times. These data originate in a study of blood T cell repertoires in COVID-19. On the study more broadly: Sites across the United States, Italy and Spain contributed samples from acute and convalescent COVID-19. Sample material is recorded as cDNA or gDNA derived from T cells, B-cell-depleted T cells, or PBMCs.

Per the original methods: Reference gene primers were amplified, and this amplification served to estimate nucleated cell counts. TCRdb keeps only in-frame clones here, not all; method: immunoSEQ multiplex PCR. V, J and clone size were drawn from that table, and D and trimming were deduced from the DNA. The sample has 98,000 or so clones; around 64% are singletons. CDR1 and CDR2 from the germline V gene are MDHEN and SYDVKM. The CDR3 consists of 16 residues. V lost 4 bases, J lost 0 bases, and 13 bases lay in between. This clonotype was sampled from a woman aged 40-49 years with acute or convalescent COVID-19. Material for sequencing was peripheral blood. V and J are TRBV28 and TRBJ1-3; no definite D call. CDR3 DNA: TGTGCCAGCAGTTCCCCGCTGACAAACTCTGGAAACACCATATATTTT. Its translation is CASSSPLTNSGNTIYF.